These 24 T cell receptor beta chains were sequenced from one sample in a study of blood T cell repertoires in COVID-19. The table came from immunoSEQ multiplex PCR; TCRdb's copy has only in-frame clones and leaves some out. Among approximately 150,000 clones listed, roughly nine tenths were seen once. The source material was peripheral blood. The receptors stem from a woman in her 70s with acute or convalescent COVID-19.

This chain uses TRBV6-6 with TRBJ2-2; the D gene is possibly TRBD1 (5 bases). This CDR3 has 14 residues. Germline V lookup: CDR1 MNHNY, CDR2 SVGAGI (reference sequence). Trimming removed 4 bases from V and 1 base from J, with 7 bases in between. The CDR3 here is CASSWQGNTGELFF. In DNA form, the CDR3 reads TGTGCCAGCAGTTGGCAGGGGAACACCGGGGAGCTGTTTTTT.

The V call is TRBV4-1, the J call TRBJ2-1, with 14 bases identical to TRBD2. Germline-derived CDR1 and CDR2 are MGHRA and YSYEKL. CDR3 length: 15 residues. V lost 4 bases to trimming and J lost 9 bases; unmatched junction nucleotides: 5. CDR3: CASSRGLAGDREQFF. The DNA of the CDR3 is TGCGCCAGCAGCCGGGGACTAGCGGGAGATCGTGAGCAGTTCTTC.

The chain recombines TRBV14 with TRBJ1-2; 7 bases map to TRBD1. Trimming took 1 base from V and 4 from J; bases not matched to a gene: 3. CDR1 is SGHDN and CDR2 is FVKESK in the germline V gene. The CDR3 runs 14 residues. DNA of the CDR3: TGTGCCAGCAGCCAAGGACAGGGAACCTATGGCTACACCTTC. This encodes CASSQGQGTYGYTF. The full variable domain, in which reference TRBV14 and TRBJ1-2 provide the parts outside the CDR3, is EAGVTQFPSHSVIEKGQTVTLRCDPISGHDNLYWYRRVMGKEIKFLLHFVKESKQDESGMPNNRFLAERTGGTYSTLKVQPAELEDSGVYFCASSQGQGTYGYTFGSGTRLTVV.

This chain joins TRBV11-2 and TRBJ2-5, with D perhaps TRBD2 (6 bases). The germline V gene has CDR1 SGHAT and CDR2 FQNNGV. The CDR3 covers 15 residues. Trimming left V 6 bases short and J 5 bases short, with 19 bases between. CDR3 bases: TGTGCCAGCAGTAAAATTATTTCGGGGGAGGAGACCCAGTACTTC. Encoded protein: CASSKIISGEETQYF.

The chain uses TRBV19 and TRBJ2-7, with D maybe TRBD2 (6 bases). Between the trimmed V and J ends, which lost 3 bases and 3 bases, there was a span of 9 bases. CDR1 is LNHDA, CDR2 SQIVND, per germline (reference sequence). CDR3 length equals 13 residues. For the CDR3, the DNA is TGTGCCAGTAGTATCGAGGAGGGCTACGAGCAGTACTTC. This encodes CASSIEEGYEQYF.

The chain couples TRBV29-1 to TRBJ2-3; possibly TRBD1 for D (6 bases). This CDR3 has 15 amino acids. With 0 bases removed from V and 4 bases from J, the gap between germline ends came to 14 bases. CDR1 is SQVTM and CDR2 is ANQGSEA in the germline V gene. In DNA, the CDR3 is TGCAGCGTTGAAGACCATCTAGGACAGCCAGATACGCAGTATTTT. Encoded protein: CSVEDHLGQPDTQYF.

The chain joins TRBV2 to TRBJ1-1, with 8 positions matching TRBD1. V lost 2 bases and J lost 4; bases outside the gene matches: 6. Germline loops: CDR1 SNHLY, CDR2 FYNNEI. There are 15 residues in the CDR3. The CDR3 bases are TGTGCCAGCAGTGAAAGACAGGGGATGGGCACTGAAGCTTTCTTT. It is translated as CASSERQGMGTEAFF.

Note on this clone: The junction departs from germline at one end; a sequencing error may be responsible. The same CDR3 arises from other DNA sequences in this sample as well. The chain recombines TRBV18 with TRBJ1-2, with TRBD1 matching 10 bases. The CDR3 is 13 amino acids. Per the germline V gene, CDR1 is KGHSH and CDR2 is LQKENI. The CDR3 region has the DNA TGCGCCAGCTCACAGGGACAGGGGAATGGCTACACCTTC. It translates to CASSQGQGNGYTF.

The CDR3 loop reads CSAISGDIQYF. In nucleotides, the CDR3 is TGCAGTGCAATCTCAGGGGACATTCAGTACTTC. The rearrangement uses TRBV20-1 and TRBJ2-4; possibly TRBD1 for D (6 bases). Between the trimmed V and J ends, which lost 6 bases and 8 bases, there was a span of 11 bases. Germline V gives CDR1 DFQATT, CDR2 SNEGSKA (reference sequence). The CDR3 has 11 residues.

The chain recombines TRBV28 with TRBJ2-1, with 8 bases fitting TRBD2. This CDR3 comprises 16 residues. Germline V gives CDR1 MDHEN, CDR2 SYDVKM. V was pared by 6 bases and J by 4 bases, with 11 bases of the junction left unmatched. This CDR3 is CASSRPGVAGYNEQFF. The DNA for the CDR3 is TGTGCCAGCAGCCGCCCCGGAGTAGCGGGATACAATGAGCAGTTCTTC.

The chain carries TRBV3-1 (or the pseudogene TRBV3-2) and TRBJ2-1, with 13 bases that match TRBD2. This CDR3 spans 17 amino acids. CDR1 LGHDT and CDR2 YNNKEL come from the germline V gene (reference sequence). Trimming cost V 3 bases and J 10 bases; bases outside gene matches: 12. The CDR3 sequence is CASSHWYGLAGVEEQFF. The CDR3 nucleotides read TGTGCCAGCAGCCACTGGTATGGACTAGCGGGAGTGGAGGAGCAGTTCTTC.

This clone has more than one count but fewer than ten. The chain uses TRBV19 and TRBJ2-7, with 9 positions matching TRBD2. Germline V CDR1 and CDR2: LNHDA, SQIVND (reference sequence). The CDR3 totals 14 residues. The V and J ends lost 7 bases and 2 bases, in that order; junction bases with no gene match: 6. CDR3 sequence: CASTAGTSPYEQYF. CDR3 nucleotide sequence: TGTGCCAGTACCGCCGGGACTAGCCCCTACGAGCAGTACTTC.

The chain links TRBV2 to TRBJ2-5, with D perhaps TRBD2 (6 bases). The V gene's germline CDR1 is SNHLY and CDR2 FYNNEI. V lost 4 bases and J lost 1, with 10 bases in between. CDR3 length: 14 amino acids. CDR3 bases: TGTGCCAGCAGTGCGGCGGGGCTCCAAGAGACCCAGTACTTC. Its translation: CASSAAGLQETQYF.

The chain links TRBV24-1 to TRBJ2-3, with D unclear. CDR3 size: 16 residues. Germline loops: CDR1 KGHDR, CDR2 SFDVKD. Trimming removed 3 bases at V and 0 bases at J, with 12 bases between. The CDR3 reads CATSDVSVSSTDTQYF. CDR3 coding DNA: TGTGCCACCAGTGATGTCAGTGTCTCTAGCACAGATACGCAGTATTTT.

The rearrangement uses TRBV19 and TRBJ1-5, with D perhaps matching TRBD1 (6 bases). Germline V lookup: CDR1 LNHDA, CDR2 SQIVND (reference sequence). CDR3 length: 13 residues. The V end was cut by 4 bases, the J end by 5 bases, with 9 bases between. The CDR3 loop is CASSTQGDQPQHF. The CDR3 DNA is TGTGCCAGTAGTACACAGGGAGATCAGCCCCAGCATTTT.

In regard to this clone: Sequence at one end of the junction differs from germline and may be a read error. The chain uses TRBV7-7 and TRBJ2-2; the match to TRBD2 covers 7 bases. Germline V CDR1 and CDR2: SSHAT, FNYEAQ (reference sequence). There are 15 residues in the CDR3. The CDR3 nucleotides are TGTGCTAGCAGCTTAGCGGCGGGAGTGGCCGGGGAGCTGTTTTTT. Translating gives CASSLAAGVAGELFF.

V is TRBV27 and J is TRBJ2-5; TRBD1 is a possible D gene (6 bases). The CDR3 spans 14 residues. Trimming shortened V by 9 bases and J by 7 bases, and 21 bases separated the two germline ends. Germline assignment: CDR1 MNHEY and CDR2 SMNVEV (reference sequence). For the CDR3, the DNA is TGTGCCAGGGGCATGGACAGCTCTTTTCTGACCCAGTACTTC. Translated, it gives CARGMDSSFLTQYF.

V usage is TRBV28 and J usage is TRBJ2-5; D may be TRBD1 (6 bases). Deletions cut 4 bases from V and 5 bases from J, with 20 bases between. Germline assignment: CDR1 MDHEN and CDR2 SYDVKM. This CDR3 is built from 16 residues. The chain's CDR3 is CASSSRGQGRWETQYF. The CDR3 nucleotides are TGTGCCAGCAGTTCCAGGGGTCAAGGACGCTGGGAGACCCAGTACTTC. Full variable domain (rest looked up from reference TRBV28 and TRBJ2-5): DVKVTQSSRYLVKRTGEKVFLECVQDMDHENMFWYRQDPGLGLRLIYFSYDVKMKEKGDIPEGYSVSREKKERFSLILESASTNQTSMYLCASSSRGQGRWETQYFGPGTRLLVL.

The J gene is TRBJ2-7, the V gene TRBV7-2; the D gene is possibly TRBD1 (5 bases). From germline, CDR1 is SGHTA and CDR2 FQGNSA. The CDR3 is 14 residues long. The V end lost 5 bases, the J end lost 6 bases, and 17 bases lay between the germline ends. In DNA form, the CDR3 reads TGTGCCAGCAGCCCCCAAGGGGTGGGGTTCGAGCAGTACTTC. Its translation is CASSPQGVGFEQYF.

The chain has TRBV7-2 and TRBJ2-1; 7 nucleotides agree with TRBD2. The CDR3 is made up of 15 amino acids. Germline CDR1 SGHTA, CDR2 FQGNSA. Trimming took 1 base from V and 7 from J; bases not matched to a gene: 7. CDR3 nucleotide sequence: TGTGCCAGCAGCTTAGGGCGCGGGAGTAGGAATGAGCAGTTCTTC. Translating gives CASSLGRGSRNEQFF. The complete variable domain, with remaining parts taken from reference TRBV7-2 and TRBJ2-1, reads GAGVSQSPSNKVTEKGKDVELRCDPISGHTALYWYRQSLGQGLEFLIYFQGNSAPDKSGLPSDRFSAERTGGSVSTLTIQRTQQEDSAVYLCASSLGRGSRNEQFFGPGTRLTVL.

The CDR3 loop is CASSYKLAGGLYEQYF. CDR3 DNA sequence: TGTGCCAGCAGTTACAAGCTAGCGGGAGGACTCTACGAGCAGTACTTC. This chain links TRBV6-5 with TRBJ2-7; 11 bases match TRBD2. Germline V gives CDR1 MNHEY, CDR2 SVGAGI. This CDR3 has 16 amino acids. The trim removed 2 bases at V and 3 bases at J, leaving 6 bases unmatched.

CDR3 sequence reads: CASSISPGLAGGRGTGELFF. The CDR3, as DNA: TGTGCCAGTAGTATATCTCCGGGACTAGCGGGGGGACGAGGTACCGGGGAGCTGTTTTTT. The rearrangement uses TRBV19 and TRBJ2-2; 15 bases map to TRBD2. Trimming removed 2 bases from V and 5 bases from J; junction bases left unmatched: 12. CDR1 LNHDA and CDR2 SQIVND come from the germline V gene (reference sequence). The CDR3 is 20 residues long.

A few counts support this clone. The gene calls are TRBV11-2 and TRBJ1-1; possible D gene TRBD1, 6 bases. Trimming shortened V by 6 bases and J by 8 bases, and 13 bases separated the two germline ends. This CDR3 is 12 amino acids long. CDR1 and CDR2 (germline): SGHAT, FQNNGV. In DNA form, the CDR3 reads TGTGCCAGCAGTTCGACAGGTCTAGAAGCTTTCTTT. Translation gives CASSSTGLEAFF.

This rearrangement joins TRBV12-2 to TRBJ2-7; TRBD2, as called in the table, went unchecked against the DNA. TRBV12-2 is assigned pseudogene status. The CDR3 loop spans 14 amino acids. The CDR3 reads CASRLGARSDGQYF. For the CDR3, the DNA is TGTGCAAGTCGCTTAGGGGCTCGTAGCGACGGGCAGTACTTC.